This T cell receptor (beta chain) was captured in a study of T cell responses to AZD1222 COVID-19 vaccine. Study-level points and caveats: All repertoire sampling was performed exclusively after the peak T cell response. The study identified only 6 or 7 AZD1222 recipients as seropositive at baseline. There were vaccine-associated CD4 TCRs across spike, dominant at 160-218 and 743-854.

The sample holds one count of this clone. Its matching antigen is unknown. CDR3 length: 17 residues. Trimming left V 2 bases short and J 1 base short, with 15 bases between. Germline loops: CDR1 LGHDT, CDR2 YNNKEL (reference sequence). TCRdb keeps only in-frame clones here, not all; method: immunoSEQ multiplex PCR. The sample records more than 95,000 clones, approximately 93% being singletons. This rearrangement joins TRBV3-1 (or the pseudogene TRBV3-2) to TRBJ1-3; D gene ambiguous. This specimen consisted of peripheral blood, obtained on day 0 of AZD1222 vaccination. The TCR was taken from an adult in good health. The CDR3 region is CASSQTLDPSSGNTIYF. In DNA, the CDR3 is TGTGCCAGCAGCCAAACATTGGACCCGTCATCTGGAAACACCATATATTTT.